This T cell receptor beta chain appears in the sequencing data of a study of cytomegalovirus exposure and HLA in healthy donors. A word on this clone: Its antigen remains unknown.

Per germline, CDR1 MDHEN and CDR2 SYDVKM. This CDR3 region has 18 residues. Trimming left V 5 bases short and J 7 bases short, with 24 bases between. Vbeta (60) and Jbeta (13) primers were used in the PCR. This table comes from immunoSEQ multiplex PCR, and its TCRdb copy is limited to in-frame clones, with some not included. The sample shows under 300,000 clones, about 83% of them seen only once. Study-wide points: With later analysis, a missense DCLRE1C variant became linked to TCR beta V- and J-gene trimming. Among CMV-associated TCR beta chains, most appeared HLA-restricted in a later analysis. Earlier analysis yielded a pattern in which most TCR beta V segments were productive about 90% or about 30% of the time.

V is TRBV28 and J is TRBJ1-6; a possible D gene is TRBD1 (5 bases). The specimen was PBMCs. The receptor's source is a woman in her forties in good health and CMV-seropositive. The CDR3 DNA is TGTGCCAGCAGTCCAAGGGTCCTAGGGGCACCCCTCAATTCACCCCTCCACTTT. Translating gives CASSPRVLGAPLNSPLHF.